This T cell receptor (beta chain) appears in the sequencing data of a study of OX40 agonist ivuxolimab in advanced cancers. Across the whole study: A diagnosis of hepatocellular carcinoma, melanoma, renal cell or head and neck cancer was present in dose-escalation patients. Eligibility rules accepted prior anti-PD-1, anti-PD-L1 or anti-CTLA-4 therapy, and roughly 42% had some. One patient with hepatocellular carcinoma and two with cutaneous melanoma, three in all, had partial responses. The study's findings and limits: Average numbers of expanded clones were greater in CD8+ T cells than in CD4+.

With regard to this clone: Its antigen remains unidentified.

Only in-frame clones appear in the TCRdb table, and some are missing; sequencing was by immunoSEQ multiplex PCR. The sample carries tens of thousands of clones, about 81% recorded once. The CDR3 has 15 amino acids. V trimming: 6 bases; J trimming: 0 bases; junction bases outside the gene matches: 5. In germline, CDR1 is LGHNA, CDR2 YNFKEQ. This rearrangement joins TRBV4-2 to TRBJ2-5, with 9 bases lining up with TRBD1. The clonotype was recovered from an adult with an advanced solid tumor such as melanoma, head and neck, liver or kidney cancer. The sequenced sample was CD4+ or CD8+ T cells sorted from blood, obtained in a trial of the OX40 agonist ivuxolimab. The CDR3 protein is CASSPRQGDQETQYF. DNA of the CDR3: TGTGCCAGCAGTCCTAGACAGGGGGACCAAGAGACCCAGTACTTC.